These 21 T cell receptor beta chains share one sample of origin, sequenced in a study of T cell responses to AZD1222 COVID-19 vaccine. Data came from immunoSEQ multiplex PCR; TCRdb stores just in-frame clones and leaves some out. The sample carries 100,000 to 150,000 clones, about 88% recorded once. Sequences were derived from peripheral blood, sampled 28 days after the second AZD1222 dose. All receptors derive from an adult who received the AZD1222 COVID-19 vaccine.

The V and J genes are TRBV24-1 and TRBJ1-4; 7 nucleotides line up with TRBD1. Trimming removed 9 bases from V and 7 bases from J; junction bases left unmatched: 7. The CDR3 runs 13 residues. The germline gives CDR1 KGHDR, CDR2 SFDVKD. CDR3 amino acids: CATLEGAGEKLFF. CDR3 DNA: TGTGCCACCTTGGAGGGGGCGGGTGAAAAACTGTTTTTT.

The rearrangement uses TRBV6-4 and TRBJ2-7; D is unclear. Between the trimmed V and J ends, which lost 11 bases and 4 bases, there was a span of 6 bases. The CDR3 loop spans 9 amino acids. Germline loops: CDR1 MRHNA, CDR2 SNTAGT. The CDR3 spells CAPGYEQYF. CDR3 DNA sequence: TGTGCCCCTGGGTACGAGCAGTACTTC.

The V call is TRBV4-1, the J call TRBJ2-7; TRBD2 is a possible D gene (7 bases). Between the trimmed V and J ends, which lost 0 bases and 0 bases, there was a span of 18 bases. The germline V gene has CDR1 MGHRA and CDR2 YSYEKL. The CDR3 is made up of 18 amino acids. CDR3 region: CASSQDGGASALSYEQYF. CDR3 DNA: TGCGCCAGCAGCCAAGATGGGGGGGCTAGCGCGCTCTCCTACGAGCAGTACTTC.

The V call is TRBV12-5, the J call TRBJ1-2, with D perhaps TRBD1 (6 bases). Trimming took off 4 bases at V and 10 bases at J, with 13 bases between the two ends. Germline V lookup: CDR1 LGHNT, CDR2 FRNRAP. This CDR3 spans 12 amino acids. CDR3 protein: CASGSAPGAYTF. The CDR3 DNA sequence: TGTGCTAGTGGTTCGGCCCCAGGGGCCTACACCTTC.

CDR3 residues: CASSQDDLGQSTDTQYF. The CDR3 nucleotides are TGTGCCAGCAGCCAAGATGATTTAGGACAGAGCACAGATACGCAGTATTTT. The chain links TRBV3-1 (or the pseudogene TRBV3-2) to TRBJ2-3; tentatively, D is TRBD1 (6 bases). The CDR3 has 17 residues. Germline CDR1 LGHDT, CDR2 YNNKEL (reference sequence). Between the trimmed V and J ends, which lost 0 bases and 0 bases, there was a span of 13 bases.

This clone was detected only once. The chain links TRBV4-1 to TRBJ1-1; tentatively, D is TRBD1 (5 bases). CDR1 is MGHRA and CDR2 is YSYEKL in the germline V gene. The CDR3 spans 15 residues. Between the trimmed V and J ends, which lost 1 base and 4 bases, there was a span of 13 bases. This chain's CDR3 is CASSQGDGSPTEAFF. In DNA, the CDR3 is TGCGCCAGCAGCCAAGGGGACGGTTCGCCCACTGAAGCTTTCTTT.

This sequence joins TRBV28 and TRBJ2-3, with D unclear. The germline V gene has CDR1 MDHEN and CDR2 SYDVKM. V was trimmed by 8 bases and J by 7 bases, leaving 13 bases between them. The CDR3 totals 12 residues. CDR3 in amino acids: CASATLFYTQYF. CDR3 bases: TGTGCCAGCGCCACCCTGTTTTATACGCAGTATTTT.

The gene calls are TRBV6-5 and TRBJ1-1; no clear D. Trimming stripped 8 bases from V and 1 base from J, with 5 bases between. CDR3 length equals 11 residues. Germline V gives CDR1 MNHEY, CDR2 SVGAGI. DNA of the CDR3: TGTGCCAGCGCAGAGAACACTGAAGCTTTCTTT. Protein product: CASAENTEAFF.

This sequence joins TRBV12-5 and TRBJ1-1; 10 bases are shared with TRBD1. There are 16 residues in the CDR3. Germline lookup yields CDR1 LGHNT and CDR2 FRNRAP. V lost 5 bases and J lost 4; bases outside the gene matches: 10. This CDR3 reads CASGPRTGGISTEAFF. DNA of the CDR3: TGTGCTAGTGGTCCGAGGACAGGGGGAATATCCACTGAAGCTTTCTTT. Full variable domain (missing parts from reference TRBV12-5 and TRBJ1-1): DARVTQTPRHKVTEMGQEVTMRCQPILGHNTVFWYRQTMMQGLELLAYFRNRAPLDDSGMPKDRFSAEMPDATLATLKIQPSEPRDSAVYFCASGPRTGGISTEAFFGQGTRLTVV.

This clone has a single count. The CDR3 nucleotides are TGTGCCAGCAGTATCAGAAATAGCAATCAGCCCCAGCATTTT. It is translated as CASSIRNSNQPQHF. This chain links TRBV6-5 with TRBJ1-5; unclear D gene. The V end lost 5 bases, the J end lost 0 bases, and 8 bases lay between the germline ends. The CDR3 runs to 14 residues. The germline V gene has CDR1 MNHEY and CDR2 SVGAGI.

V gene TRBV5-1 combines with J gene TRBJ2-2, with D perhaps being TRBD1 or TRBD2 (5 bases each). Germline lookup yields CDR1 SGHRS and CDR2 YFSETQ. The CDR3 sequence is 15 residues long. The ends were cut back, 4 bases at V and 5 bases at J, with 15 bases in the middle. CDR3 nucleotide sequence: TGCGCCAGCAGCCCTAGTGGTTGGGGGACCGGGGAGCTGTTTTTT. It codes for CASSPSGWGTGELFF.

The table lists this clone with a few counts. The chain combines TRBV7-3 with TRBJ1-6; D unresolved. Between the trimmed V and J ends, which lost 6 bases and 12 bases, there was a span of 12 bases. This CDR3 is built from 12 residues. In germline, CDR1 is SGHTA, CDR2 FQGTGA. The CDR3 bases are TGTGCCAGCAGTTCCAAGTTGGGACCCCTCCACTTT. This encodes CASSSKLGPLHF.

The rearrangement links TRBV7-2 to TRBJ1-1, with TRBD1 as a possible D gene (5 bases). The germline V gene encodes CDR1 SGHTA and CDR2 FQGNSA. CDR3 length: 15 residues. V was clipped by 5 bases and J by 4 bases, with 17 bases between them. CDR3 region: CASSASGTRGTEAFF. The CDR3 DNA follows: TGTGCCAGCAGCGCCTCCGGGACCCGCGGCACTGAAGCTTTCTTT. Based on the CDR3 plus reference TRBV7-2 and TRBJ1-1, the full variable domain is GAGVSQSPSNKVTEKGKDVELRCDPISGHTALYWYRQSLGQGLEFLIYFQGNSAPDKSGLPSDRFSAERTGGSVSTLTIQRTQQEDSAVYLCASSASGTRGTEAFFGQGTRLTVV.

This clone was seen a single time. The chain employs TRBV7-9 and TRBJ1-1; 7 bases are shared with TRBD1. The CDR3 is 15 amino acids. V gave up 6 bases and J gave up 0 bases; unmatched junction bases: 7. Germline-derived CDR1 and CDR2 are SEHNR and FQNEAQ (reference sequence). The CDR3 nucleotides are TGTGCCAGCAGGGATAAGGACAGGTTGAACACTGAAGCTTTCTTT. Translating gives CASRDKDRLNTEAFF.

This chain joins TRBV29-1 and TRBJ1-2, with TRBD1 identical over 12 bases. The CDR3 covers 15 residues. CDR1 SQVTM and CDR2 ANQGSEA come from the germline V gene. J lost 6 bases, V lost 6 bases, and 11 bases had no gene match. This CDR3 is CSVSITGQGAHGYTF. The CDR3 bases are TGCAGCGTCTCTATTACGGGACAGGGGGCGCATGGCTACACCTTC.

The V call is TRBV2, the J call TRBJ2-3; 7 nucleotides align to TRBD1. V shed 6 bases, J shed 6 bases, and the junction held 15 bases outside the gene matches. This CDR3 comprises 16 residues. Germline assignment: CDR1 SNHLY and CDR2 FYNNEI. The CDR3 nucleotides read TGTGCCAGCAGGGATTGGGGGACAGCCGCACGGGATACGCAGTATTTT. Its protein product is CASRDWGTAARDTQYF.

This clone was detected once. J is TRBJ1-2 and V is TRBV3-1 (or the pseudogene TRBV3-2); D is unresolved. The V end was cut by 1 base, the J end by 3 bases, with 9 bases between. The V gene's germline CDR1 is LGHDT and CDR2 YNNKEL (reference sequence). The CDR3 has 14 residues. Here the CDR3 reads CASSQASGHYGYTF. For the CDR3, the DNA is TGTGCCAGCAGCCAAGCATCGGGTCACTATGGCTACACCTTC.

The chain joins TRBV4-2 to TRBJ2-3, with D hard to call. V lost 1 base, J lost 5 bases, and 7 bases lay in between. This CDR3 comprises 13 residues. CDR1 and CDR2 from the germline V gene are LGHNA and YNFKEQ. The DNA of the CDR3 is TGTGCCAGCAGCCAAGCCAGTTTAGATACGCAGTATTTT. Protein product: CASSQASLDTQYF.

The count of this clone is one. The chain combines TRBV19 with TRBJ1-4, with 7 bases matching TRBD1. The CDR3 runs 14 residues. Trimming took 5 bases from V and 2 from J; bases not matched to a gene: 2. Germline loops: CDR1 LNHDA, CDR2 SQIVND (reference sequence). CDR3 nucleotides: TGTGCCAGTAGTCCGACAGGGACTAATGAAAAACTGTTTTTT. It yields the protein CASSPTGTNEKLFF.

This clone has a handful of counts. The chain joins TRBV7-2 to TRBJ1-2; 10 bases line up with TRBD1. Looked up from germline, CDR1 is SGHTA and CDR2 is FQGNSA. The length of the CDR3 is 15 residues. Unmatched junction bases numbered 10, after V lost 5 bases and J lost 7 bases. The CDR3 region is CASSPGVGQGVGYTF. DNA for the CDR3: TGTGCCAGCAGCCCAGGCGTCGGACAGGGGGTTGGCTACACCTTC.

J is TRBJ1-1 and V is TRBV27, with 7 bases that match TRBD1. CDR1 is MNHEY and CDR2 is SMNVEV in the germline V gene (reference sequence). The CDR3 spans 14 residues. V trimming: 1 base; J trimming: 6 bases; junction bases outside the gene matches: 5. The CDR3 sequence is CASSLYLGTAEAFF. CDR3 nucleotides: TGTGCCAGCAGTTTATACCTGGGGACAGCTGAAGCTTTCTTT.